Each of the 9 T cell receptor beta chains below was sequenced from the same sample in a study of blood T cell repertoires in COVID-19. Method: immunoSEQ multiplex PCR; TCRdb's copy keeps in-frame clones and lacks some. Of 300,000 to 450,000 clones in the sample, more than 85% were seen once. Sequenced material: peripheral blood. These receptors came from a human donor in a cohort sampled during active COVID-19.

CDR3 nucleotide sequence: TGCAGCGTGCGGACAGGGTACGAGCAGTACTTC. Its protein product is CSVRTGYEQYF. The rearrangement links TRBV29-1 to TRBJ2-7, with 8 nucleotides matching TRBD1. Trimming removed 6 bases from V and 4 bases from J; junction bases left unmatched: 2. Looked up from germline, CDR1 is SQVTM and CDR2 is ANQGSEA. The CDR3 consists of 11 residues.

This chain links TRBV30 with TRBJ1-3; TRBD1 agrees at 10 bases. CDR1 and CDR2 (germline): GTSNPN, SVGIG (reference sequence). The trim removed 0 bases at V and 8 bases at J, leaving 4 bases unmatched. This CDR3 contains 14 residues. CDR3 DNA: TGTGCCTGGAGTGTCGGGACAGGGGAGGACACCATATATTTT. Its translation: CAWSVGTGEDTIYF.

The genes are TRBV5-6 and TRBJ2-1; TRBD1 aligns across 8 bases. Trimming at V came to 2 bases and at J to 8 bases, leaving 12 bases not matched to a gene. Germline V gene sequence: CDR1 SGHDT, CDR2 YYEEEE. The CDR3 length is 16 residues. The CDR3 loop is CASSLGLGQGAYEQFF. The CDR3 nucleotides are TGTGCCAGCAGCTTAGGGCTCGGGCAGGGGGCGTATGAGCAGTTCTTC. The whole variable domain, remainder taken from reference TRBV5-6 and TRBJ2-1, is DAGVTQSPTHLIKTRGQQVTLRCSPKSGHDTVSWYQQALGQGPQFIFQYYEEEERQRGNFPDRFSGHQFPNYSSELNVNALLLGDSALYLCASSLGLGQGAYEQFFGPGTRLTVL.

This chain uses TRBV4-2 with TRBJ2-7; no definite D call. The CDR3 is made up of 13 amino acids. Germline-derived CDR1 and CDR2 are LGHNA and YNFKEQ. Trimming took 0 bases from V and 3 from J, leaving 6 bases between them. The CDR3 here is CASSQDNSYEQYF. The CDR3 DNA sequence: TGTGCCAGCAGCCAAGATAATAGCTACGAGCAGTACTTC.

The chain couples TRBV19 to TRBJ2-1, with 11 bases identical to TRBD2. With 1 base clipped from V and 8 bases from J, the junction kept 7 bases outside the gene matches. The CDR3 extends over 16 amino acids. CDR1 is LNHDA and CDR2 is SQIVND in the germline V gene (reference sequence). CDR3 bases: TGTGCCAGTAGTATAGCGCTAGCGGGAGGTAGTGATGAGCAGTTCTTC. Translation: CASSIALAGGSDEQFF.

The rearrangement joins TRBV11-2 to TRBJ1-2, with 9 bases aligning to TRBD1. This CDR3 region has 14 residues. CDR1 and CDR2 (germline): SGHAT, FQNNGV. V lost 1 base and J lost 7; bases outside the gene matches: 4. CDR3 protein: CASSLGTGVVGYTF. In DNA, the CDR3 is TGTGCCAGCAGCTTAGGGACAGGGGTCGTTGGCTACACCTTC.

The chain carries TRBV29-1 and TRBJ2-7, with D possibly being TRBD1 (6 bases). Germline CDR1 reads SQVTM; CDR2 reads ANQGSEA. Between the trimmed V and J ends, which lost 4 bases and 5 bases, there was a span of 15 bases. This CDR3 spans 13 amino acids. CDR3 amino acids: CSVGDGGSHEQYF. The CDR3 coding sequence is TGCAGCGTTGGGGATGGGGGCAGCCACGAGCAGTACTTC.

This clone was seen once. The chain links TRBV7-3 to TRBJ2-1, with D hard to call. Trimming pared 4 bases from V and 5 bases from J, leaving 12 bases between. This CDR3 contains 14 residues. Looked up from germline, CDR1 is SGHTA and CDR2 is FQGTGA. In DNA form, the CDR3 reads TGTGCCAGCAGCTCTCCCAGAGGCAACAATGAGCAGTTCTTC. It specifies CASSSPRGNNEQFF.

This chain links TRBV28 with TRBJ1-1, with D possibly being TRBD1 (5 bases). From germline, CDR1 is MDHEN and CDR2 SYDVKM. This CDR3 contains 14 residues. Trimming left V 3 bases short and J 5 bases short, with 13 bases between. DNA for the CDR3: TGTGCCAGCAGTTTCCTGCAGGGCTCGACTGAAGCTTTCTTT. Translating it yields CASSFLQGSTEAFF.